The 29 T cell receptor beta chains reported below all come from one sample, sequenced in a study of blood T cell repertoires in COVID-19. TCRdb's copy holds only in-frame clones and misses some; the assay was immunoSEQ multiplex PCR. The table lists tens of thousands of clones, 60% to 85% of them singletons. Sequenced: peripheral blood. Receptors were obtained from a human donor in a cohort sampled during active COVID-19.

CDR3 in amino acids: CSVAEDTEAFF. The CDR3 nucleotides read TGCAGCGTTGCCGAGGACACTGAAGCTTTCTTT. This rearrangement joins TRBV29-1 to TRBJ1-1, with D unresolved. The length of the CDR3 is 11 residues. Trimming took 4 bases from V and 3 from J, leaving 6 bases between them. CDR1 is SQVTM, CDR2 ANQGSEA, per germline. Complete variable domain (other parts from reference TRBV29-1 and TRBJ1-1): SAVISQKPSRDICQRGTSLTIQCQVDSQVTMMFWYRQQPGQSLTLIATANQGSEATYESGFVIDKFPISRPNLTFSTLTVSNMSPEDSSIYLCSVAEDTEAFFGQGTRLTVV.

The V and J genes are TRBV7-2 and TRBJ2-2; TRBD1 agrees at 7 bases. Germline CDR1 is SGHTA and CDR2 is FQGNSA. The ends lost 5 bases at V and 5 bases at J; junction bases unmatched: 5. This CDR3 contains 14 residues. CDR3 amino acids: CASSRGLGTGELFF. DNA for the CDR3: TGTGCCAGCAGCAGGGGGCTTGGGACCGGGGAGCTGTTTTTT.

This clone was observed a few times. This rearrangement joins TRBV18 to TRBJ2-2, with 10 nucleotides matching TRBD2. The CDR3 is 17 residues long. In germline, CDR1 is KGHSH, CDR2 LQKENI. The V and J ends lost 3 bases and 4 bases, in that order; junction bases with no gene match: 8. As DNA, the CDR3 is TGTGCCAGCTCACCGAACGAAGCGGGAGGGGGCACCGGGGAGCTGTTTTTT. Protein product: CASSPNEAGGGTGELFF.

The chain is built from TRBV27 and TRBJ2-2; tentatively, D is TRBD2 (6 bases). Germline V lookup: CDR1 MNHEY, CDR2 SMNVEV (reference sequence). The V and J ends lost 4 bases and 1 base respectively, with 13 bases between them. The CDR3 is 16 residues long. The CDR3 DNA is TGTGCCAGCAGTTCCTCCTGGGGGGAGAACACCGGGGAGCTGTTTTTT. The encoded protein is CASSSSWGENTGELFF.

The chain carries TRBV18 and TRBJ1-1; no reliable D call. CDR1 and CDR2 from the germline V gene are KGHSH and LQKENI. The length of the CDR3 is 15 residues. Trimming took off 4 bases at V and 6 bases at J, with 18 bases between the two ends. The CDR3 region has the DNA TGTGCCAGCTCACTCGGGCCGGGGTTAATCGCTGAAGCTTTCTTT. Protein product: CASSLGPGLIAEAFF. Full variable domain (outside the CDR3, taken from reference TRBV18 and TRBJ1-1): NAGVMQNPRHLVRRRGQEARLRCSPMKGHSHVYWYRQLPEEGLKFMVYLQKENIIDESGMPKERFSAEFPKEGPSILRIQQVVRGDSAAYFCASSLGPGLIAEAFFGQGTRLTVV.

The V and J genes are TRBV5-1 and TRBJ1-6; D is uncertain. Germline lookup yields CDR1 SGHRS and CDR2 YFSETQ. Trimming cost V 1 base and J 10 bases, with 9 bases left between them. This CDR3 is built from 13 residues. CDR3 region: CASSLNPGSPLHF. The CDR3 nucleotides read TGCGCCAGCAGCTTGAATCCAGGCTCACCCCTCCACTTT.

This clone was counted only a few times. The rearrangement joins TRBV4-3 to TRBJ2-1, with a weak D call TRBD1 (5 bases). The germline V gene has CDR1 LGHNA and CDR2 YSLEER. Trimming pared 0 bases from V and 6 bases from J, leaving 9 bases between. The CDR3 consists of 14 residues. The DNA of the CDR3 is TGCGCCAGCAGCCAAGATTCAGGGTTCAATGAGCAGTTCTTC. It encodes CASSQDSGFNEQFF.

For the CDR3, the DNA is TGTGCCATCAGTGAGGACAGAGACTATGGCTACACCTTC. It yields the protein CAISEDRDYGYTF. The chain uses TRBV10-3 and TRBJ1-2; TRBD1 might be the D (5 bases). This CDR3 is built from 13 residues. Germline V CDR1 and CDR2: ENHRY, SYGVKD. V was shortened by 2 bases and J by 3 bases, with 7 bases between the two germline ends.

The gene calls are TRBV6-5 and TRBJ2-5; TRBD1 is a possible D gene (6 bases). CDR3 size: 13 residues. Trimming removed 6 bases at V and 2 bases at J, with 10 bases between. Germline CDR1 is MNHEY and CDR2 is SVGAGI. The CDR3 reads CASSRTEQETQYF. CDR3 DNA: TGTGCCAGCAGCCGGACAGAACAAGAGACCCAGTACTTC.

The CDR3 DNA is TGCGCCAGCAGCTTCTTTCCGGCGGCAACCACAGATACGCAGTATTTT. It translates to CASSFFPAATTDTQYF. This chain connects TRBV5-1 to TRBJ2-3; no reliable D call. The V end lost 2 bases, the J end lost 2 bases, and 15 bases lay between the germline ends. From germline, CDR1 is SGHRS and CDR2 YFSETQ. The CDR3 is 16 residues long.

The CDR3 DNA is TGTGCCAGCAGCGTAGAGGCTAGAAAAGAGACCCAGTACTTC. As protein: CASSVEARKETQYF. The J gene is TRBJ2-5, the V gene TRBV9; no clear D. Deletions cut 0 bases from V and 3 bases from J, with 9 bases between. The germline CDR1 and CDR2 sequences are SGDLS and YYNGEE. CDR3 length: 14 residues.

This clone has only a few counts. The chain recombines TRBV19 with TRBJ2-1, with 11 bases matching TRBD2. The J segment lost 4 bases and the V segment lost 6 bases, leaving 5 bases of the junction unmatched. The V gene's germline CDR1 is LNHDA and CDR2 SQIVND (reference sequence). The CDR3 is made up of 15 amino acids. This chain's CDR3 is CASSRASGGYNEQFF. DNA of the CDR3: TGTGCCAGTAGCCGGGCTAGCGGGGGGTACAATGAGCAGTTCTTC. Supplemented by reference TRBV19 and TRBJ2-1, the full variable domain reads DGGITQSPKYLFRKEGQNVTLSCEQNLNHDAMYWYRQDPGQGLRLIYYSQIVNDFQKGDIAEGYSVSREKKESFPLTVTSAQKNPTAFYLCASSRASGGYNEQFFGPGTRLTVL.

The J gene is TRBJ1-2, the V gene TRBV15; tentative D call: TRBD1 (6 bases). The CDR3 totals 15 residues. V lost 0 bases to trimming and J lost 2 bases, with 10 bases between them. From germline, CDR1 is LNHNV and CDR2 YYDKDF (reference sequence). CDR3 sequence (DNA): TGTGCCACCAGCAGAGATCTTGGACAGAACTATGGCTACACCTTC. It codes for CATSRDLGQNYGYTF.

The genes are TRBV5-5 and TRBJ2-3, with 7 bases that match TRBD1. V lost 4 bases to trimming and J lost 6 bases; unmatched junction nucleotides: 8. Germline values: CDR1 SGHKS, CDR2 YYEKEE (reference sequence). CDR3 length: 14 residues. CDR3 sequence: CASSPTGLYDTQYF. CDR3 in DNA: TGTGCCAGCAGCCCGACAGGGCTATACGATACGCAGTATTTT.

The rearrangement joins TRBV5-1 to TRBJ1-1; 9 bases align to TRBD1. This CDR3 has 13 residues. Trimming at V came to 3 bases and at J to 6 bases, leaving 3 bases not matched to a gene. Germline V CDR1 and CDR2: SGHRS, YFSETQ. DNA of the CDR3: TGCGCCAGCAGCTATACAGGGGGCCCTGAAGCTTTCTTT. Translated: CASSYTGGPEAFF.

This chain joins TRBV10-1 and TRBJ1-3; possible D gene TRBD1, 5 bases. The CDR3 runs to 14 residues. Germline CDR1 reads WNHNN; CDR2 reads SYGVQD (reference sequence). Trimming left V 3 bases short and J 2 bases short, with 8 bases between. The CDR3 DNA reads TGCGCCAGCAGTGATGGAGGGGCTGGAAACACCATATATTTT. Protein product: CASSDGGAGNTIYF.

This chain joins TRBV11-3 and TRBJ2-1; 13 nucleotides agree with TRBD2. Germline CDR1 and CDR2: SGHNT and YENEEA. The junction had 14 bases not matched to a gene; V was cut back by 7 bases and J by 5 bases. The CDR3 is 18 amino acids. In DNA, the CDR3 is TGTGCCAGCACCATCACTGGACTAGCGGGAGTTAAGGACAATGAGCAGTTCTTC. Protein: CASTITGLAGVKDNEQFF.

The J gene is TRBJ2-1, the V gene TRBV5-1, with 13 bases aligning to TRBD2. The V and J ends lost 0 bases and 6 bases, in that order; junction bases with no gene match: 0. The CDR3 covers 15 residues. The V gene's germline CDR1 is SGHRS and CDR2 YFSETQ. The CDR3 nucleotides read TGCGCCAGCAGCTTGGGGACTAGCGGGAGCAATGAGCAGTTCTTC. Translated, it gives CASSLGTSGSNEQFF.

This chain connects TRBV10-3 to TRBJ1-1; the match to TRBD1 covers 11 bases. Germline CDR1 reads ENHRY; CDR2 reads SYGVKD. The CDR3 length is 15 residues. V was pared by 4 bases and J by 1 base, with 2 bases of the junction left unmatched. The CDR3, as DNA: TGTGCCATCAGTGCCGGGACAGGGGGGAACACTGAAGCTTTCTTT. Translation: CAISAGTGGNTEAFF.

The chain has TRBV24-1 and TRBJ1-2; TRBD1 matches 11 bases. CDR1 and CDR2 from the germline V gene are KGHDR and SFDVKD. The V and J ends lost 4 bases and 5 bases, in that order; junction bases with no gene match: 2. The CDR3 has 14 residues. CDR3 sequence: CATSDGQGAYGYTF. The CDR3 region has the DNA TGTGCCACCAGTGACGGACAGGGGGCGTATGGCTACACCTTC.

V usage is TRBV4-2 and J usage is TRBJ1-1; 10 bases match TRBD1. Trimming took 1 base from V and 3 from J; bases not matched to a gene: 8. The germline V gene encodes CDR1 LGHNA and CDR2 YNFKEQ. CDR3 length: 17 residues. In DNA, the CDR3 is TGTGCCAGCAGCCAAGTCCCGGGACAGGGGCTGGACACTGAAGCTTTCTTT. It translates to CASSQVPGQGLDTEAFF.

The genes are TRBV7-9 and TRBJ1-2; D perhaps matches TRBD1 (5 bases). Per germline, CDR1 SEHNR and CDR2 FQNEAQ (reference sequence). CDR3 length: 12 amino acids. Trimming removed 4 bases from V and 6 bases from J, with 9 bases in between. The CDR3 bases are TGTGCCAGCAGCTGGCGGGGGGATGGCTACACCTTC. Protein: CASSWRGDGYTF.

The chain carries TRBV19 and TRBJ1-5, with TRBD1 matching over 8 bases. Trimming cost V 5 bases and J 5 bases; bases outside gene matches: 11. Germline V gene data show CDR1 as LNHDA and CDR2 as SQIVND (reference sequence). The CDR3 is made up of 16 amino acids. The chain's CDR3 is CASSFSQGAPDQPQHF. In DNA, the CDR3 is TGTGCCAGTAGTTTTTCGCAGGGGGCCCCGGATCAGCCCCAGCATTTT.

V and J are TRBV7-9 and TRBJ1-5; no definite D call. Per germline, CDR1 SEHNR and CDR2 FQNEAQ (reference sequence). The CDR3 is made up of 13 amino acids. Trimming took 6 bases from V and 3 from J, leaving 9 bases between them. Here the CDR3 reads CASRRGPNQPQHF. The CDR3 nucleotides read TGTGCCAGCAGAAGAGGGCCCAATCAGCCCCAGCATTTT.

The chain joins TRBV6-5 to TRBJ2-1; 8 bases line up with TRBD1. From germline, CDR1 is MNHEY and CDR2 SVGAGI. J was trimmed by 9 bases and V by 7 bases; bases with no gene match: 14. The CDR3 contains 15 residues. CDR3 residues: CASTHGQGLSIEQFF. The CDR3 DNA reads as TGTGCCAGCACCCACGGACAGGGATTATCTATTGAGCAGTTCTTC.

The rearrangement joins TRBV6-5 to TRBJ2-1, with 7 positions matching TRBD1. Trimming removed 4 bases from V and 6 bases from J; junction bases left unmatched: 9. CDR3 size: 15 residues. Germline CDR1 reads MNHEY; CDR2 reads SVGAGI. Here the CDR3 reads CASSLGQVRGNEQFF. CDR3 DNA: TGTGCCAGCAGTTTAGGACAGGTCCGCGGCAATGAGCAGTTCTTC.

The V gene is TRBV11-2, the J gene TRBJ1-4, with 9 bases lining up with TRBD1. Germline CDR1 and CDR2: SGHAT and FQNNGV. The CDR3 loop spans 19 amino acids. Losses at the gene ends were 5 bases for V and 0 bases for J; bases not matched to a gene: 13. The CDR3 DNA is TGTGCCAGCAGCCCAGGGACAGGGAAGGGGGGCTCAACTAATGAAAAACTGTTTTTT. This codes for CASSPGTGKGGSTNEKLFF.

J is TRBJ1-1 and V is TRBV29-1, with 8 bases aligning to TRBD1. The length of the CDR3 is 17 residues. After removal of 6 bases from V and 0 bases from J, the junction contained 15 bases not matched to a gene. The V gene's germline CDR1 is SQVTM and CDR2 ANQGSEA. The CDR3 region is CSVKWTGQKDLNTEAFF. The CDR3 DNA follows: TGCAGCGTCAAATGGACAGGGCAAAAAGATCTGAACACTGAAGCTTTCTTT.

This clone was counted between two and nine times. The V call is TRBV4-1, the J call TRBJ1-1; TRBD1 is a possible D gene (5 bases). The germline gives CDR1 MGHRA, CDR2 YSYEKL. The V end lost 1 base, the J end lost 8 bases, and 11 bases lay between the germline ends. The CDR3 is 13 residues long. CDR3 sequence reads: CASSQVPGVEAFF. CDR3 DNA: TGCGCCAGCAGCCAAGTGCCGGGGGTAGAAGCTTTCTTT.